A single T cell receptor beta chain is shown here with its context. This entry comes from a study of cytomegalovirus exposure and HLA in healthy donors. PCR employed 60 Vbeta and 13 Jbeta primers. The table came from immunoSEQ multiplex PCR; TCRdb's copy has only in-frame clones and leaves some out. The data show over 130,000 clones, 70% to 85% seen once. V was shortened by 3 bases and J by 6 bases, with 8 bases between the two germline ends. This CDR3 is 13 amino acids long. CDR1 and CDR2 (germline): SNHLY, FYNNEI. The source is a man aged 25-40 years in good health and CMV-seropositive. The chain has TRBV2 and TRBJ2-2; possible D gene TRBD2, 5 bases. Sequencing was done on a sample of PBMCs. The CDR3 is CASSEEVAGELFF. The CDR3 DNA reads as TGTGCCAGCAGTGAGGAGGTGGCCGGGGAGCTGTTTTTT.